The 15 T cell receptor beta chains below come from one sample, sequenced in a study of CD8+ T cells in alopecia areata. Reverse transcription of extracted RNA yielded cDNA, which provided the sequencing template. Clones were read by immunoSEQ multiplex PCR, and TCRdb kept only the in-frame ones, dropping some. The data show around 140,000 clones, 45% to 60% seen once. The specimen comprised CD4+ T cells sorted from blood, sampled at week 0. The receptor set was obtained from a human donor with alopecia areata.

This clone was seen many times. The J gene is TRBJ2-7, the V gene TRBV6-6; unclear D gene. Germline V gives CDR1 MNHNY, CDR2 SVGAGI (reference sequence). The V end lost 5 bases, the J end lost 13 bases, and 15 bases lay between the germline ends. The CDR3 runs 11 residues. DNA of the CDR3: TGTGCCAGCAGTAACGATAAGGCCCCCTACTTC. Translation: CASSNDKAPYF.

This clone was counted only a few times. The same CDR3 arises from other DNA sequences in this sample as well. V gene TRBV7-2 combines with J gene TRBJ2-5; no firm D call. Between the trimmed V and J ends, which lost 0 bases and 5 bases, there was a span of 7 bases. The germline V gene encodes CDR1 SGHTA and CDR2 FQGNSA. This CDR3 contains 13 residues. CDR3 in DNA: TGTGCCAGCAGCTTAGCGAGAGAGGAGACCCAGTACTTC. Translating it yields CASSLAREETQYF.

The chain employs TRBV20-1 and TRBJ1-5, with D unresolved. The CDR3 has 11 residues. CDR1 is DFQATT, CDR2 SNEGSKA, per germline (reference sequence). The V and J ends lost 5 bases and 16 bases respectively, with 18 bases between them. The CDR3 nucleotides read TGCAGTGCTGAGGACGGTGAGTTTCTCCATTTT. As protein: CSAEDGEFLHF.

The chain couples TRBV5-1 to TRBJ2-3; 12 nucleotides agree with TRBD2. Germline CDR1 is SGHRS and CDR2 is YFSETQ. Germline trimming cut 0 bases from V and 14 bases from J; bases unmatched to any gene: 10. The CDR3 is made up of 15 amino acids. The CDR3 sequence: CASSLETSGSSRLYF. In nucleotides, the CDR3 is TGCGCCAGCAGCTTGGAGACTAGCGGGAGCTCACGATTGTATTTT.

V is TRBV7-2 and J is TRBJ2-7; D is unclear. There are 13 residues in the CDR3. CDR1 and CDR2 (germline): SGHTA, FQGNSA. V was cut by 3 bases and J by 1 base, with 7 bases left in between. CDR3 sequence (DNA): TGTGCCAGCAGCTTCGGTCAGTCCTACGAGCAGTACTTC. Protein product: CASSFGQSYEQYF.

This chain joins TRBV29-1 and TRBJ2-5; TRBD1 might be the D (5 bases). CDR3 length equals 15 residues. Looked up from germline, CDR1 is SQVTM and CDR2 is ANQGSEA. The V end was cut by 0 bases, the J end by 2 bases, with 13 bases between. As DNA, the CDR3 is TGCAGCGTTGAAGAGTTGTGGACAAATCAAGAGACCCAGTACTTC. Protein: CSVEELWTNQETQYF.

A few counts support this clone. The CDR3 region has the DNA TGTGCCAGCAGTTGGACTTGGAATGAGCAGTTCTTC. Amino acids: CASSWTWNEQFF. The V call is TRBV28, the J call TRBJ2-1; D may be TRBD2 (5 bases). CDR1 and CDR2 from the germline V gene are MDHEN and SYDVKM. Between the trimmed V and J ends, which lost 4 bases and 7 bases, there was a span of 8 bases. This CDR3 spans 12 amino acids.

This sequence joins TRBV5-1 and TRBJ2-7; 9 bases line up with TRBD1. CDR1 is SGHRS and CDR2 is YFSETQ in the germline V gene. This CDR3 has 16 residues. V lost 4 bases, J lost 0 bases, and 8 bases stayed unmatched. The CDR3, as DNA: TGCGCCAGCAGCCTTACAGGGGGCGACAGCTCCTACGAGCAGTACTTC. Residues: CASSLTGGDSSYEQYF.

V and J are TRBV9 and TRBJ2-3, with TRBD2 matching over 11 bases. V gave up 2 bases and J gave up 3 bases; unmatched junction bases: 5. CDR1 and CDR2 from the germline V gene are SGDLS and YYNGEE. The CDR3 spans 16 residues. This chain's CDR3 is CASSVGLAVLTDTQYF. The CDR3, as DNA: TGTGCCAGCAGCGTGGGACTAGCGGTTTTGACAGATACGCAGTATTTT.

This clone appeared a few times. This chain joins TRBV30 and TRBJ2-1; D could derive from TRBD1 or TRBD2 (6 bases each). V lost 5 bases, J lost 5 bases, and 19 bases lay in between. Per the germline V gene, CDR1 is GTSNPN and CDR2 is SVGIG (reference sequence). This CDR3 contains 15 residues. CDR3 sequence reads: CAWQRGLGGDNEQFF. The CDR3 DNA follows: TGTGCCTGGCAACGTGGGCTGGGGGGCGACAATGAGCAGTTCTTC.

This clone was detected only a few times. The chain carries TRBV2 and TRBJ2-5; D ambiguous. This CDR3 contains 10 residues. Trimming removed 10 bases at V and 1 base at J, with 4 bases between. Per germline, CDR1 SNHLY and CDR2 FYNNEI. The CDR3 sequence is CATAQETQYF. The CDR3 DNA is TGTGCCACAGCCCAAGAGACCCAGTACTTC.

The V and J genes are TRBV19 and TRBJ2-5; D possibly corresponds to TRBD1 (5 bases). The CDR3 runs to 15 residues. The V gene's germline CDR1 is LNHDA and CDR2 SQIVND (reference sequence). V was pared by 4 bases and J by 0 bases, with 12 bases between. The CDR3 sequence is CASSRQTGYQETQYF. CDR3 nucleotide sequence: TGTGCCAGTAGTAGACAAACAGGATACCAAGAGACCCAGTACTTC.

The table lists this clone with a few counts. The V call is TRBV18, the J call TRBJ2-7, with 7 bases lining up with TRBD1. V dropped 3 bases and J dropped 3; count of bases not matched to a gene: 8. This CDR3 contains 15 residues. Germline lookup yields CDR1 KGHSH and CDR2 LQKENI. As DNA, the CDR3 is TGTGCCAGCTCACCCCGGGACAGCTCTTACTACGAGCAGTACTTC. Encoded protein: CASSPRDSSYYEQYF.

This clone was recorded a few times. The genes are TRBV30 and TRBJ2-1; unclear D gene. CDR1 and CDR2 (germline): GTSNPN, SVGIG (reference sequence). Trimming cost V 3 bases and J 5 bases, with 11 bases left between them. This CDR3 comprises 13 residues. The CDR3 is CAWSAKRHNEQFF. The CDR3 bases are TGTGCCTGGAGCGCTAAACGGCACAATGAGCAGTTCTTC.

V is TRBV11-2 and J is TRBJ1-2; D is unclear. Germline CDR1 reads SGHAT; CDR2 reads FQNNGV. The V and J ends lost 1 base and 5 bases respectively, with 8 bases between them. The CDR3 extends over 13 amino acids. The CDR3 spells CASSLVVGYGYTF. The CDR3 bases are TGTGCCAGCAGCTTAGTGGTCGGGTATGGCTACACCTTC.